This T cell receptor beta chain was profiled in a study of control samples from healthy donors and cancer patients. Looked up from germline, CDR1 is MNHNY and CDR2 is SVGAGI (reference sequence). This CDR3 spans 15 amino acids. With 6 bases clipped from V and 4 bases from J, the junction kept 7 bases outside the gene matches. Produced via immunoSEQ multiplex PCR; TCRdb's table is partial and in-frame only. Seen here are 400,000 to 450,000 clones, around 90% observed once, and the top ten hold 5% to 8%. This chain joins TRBV6-6 and TRBJ1-4, with 8 bases matching TRBD1. The clonotype was recovered from a middle-aged man with head and neck cancer. The sample consisted of PBMCs. CDR3 region: CASSYPDRVNEKLFF. The CDR3 DNA is TGTGCCAGCAGCTACCCGGACAGGGTTAATGAAAAACTGTTTTTT.